This T cell receptor (beta chain) was observed in a study of T-cell memory formation after mild COVID-19. Whole-study findings and limits: Some SARS-CoV-2-responding clones were already detected in memory before infection.

As to this clonotype: Its antigen is still unknown.

TCR alpha and TCR beta cDNA libraries with sample barcodes and UMIs came from 5'RACE using constant-segment primers. TCRdb re-analysed the 5' RACE reads in MiXCR, keeping a single row per CDR3 protein. This sample yields about 620,000 distinct CDR3 sequences, of which roughly 18% are seen a single time; about 12% belongs to the top ten. Germline lookup yields CDR1 KGHSH and CDR2 LQKENI. The V gene lost 6 bases and the J gene lost 4 bases, with 13 bases spanning the gap. There are 14 residues in the CDR3. Sequencing input: PBMCs or a T cell subset sorted from them (not recorded which). V gene TRBV18 combines with J gene TRBJ1-3; D remains unclear. The clonotype was recovered from an adult woman who had mild COVID-19 (a few samples of this study predate the infection). Cell type and time point are not known. CDR3 sequence (DNA): TGTGCCAGCTCTCCGACCGAGCCGGGAAACACCATATATTTT. Encoded protein: CASSPTEPGNTIYF.